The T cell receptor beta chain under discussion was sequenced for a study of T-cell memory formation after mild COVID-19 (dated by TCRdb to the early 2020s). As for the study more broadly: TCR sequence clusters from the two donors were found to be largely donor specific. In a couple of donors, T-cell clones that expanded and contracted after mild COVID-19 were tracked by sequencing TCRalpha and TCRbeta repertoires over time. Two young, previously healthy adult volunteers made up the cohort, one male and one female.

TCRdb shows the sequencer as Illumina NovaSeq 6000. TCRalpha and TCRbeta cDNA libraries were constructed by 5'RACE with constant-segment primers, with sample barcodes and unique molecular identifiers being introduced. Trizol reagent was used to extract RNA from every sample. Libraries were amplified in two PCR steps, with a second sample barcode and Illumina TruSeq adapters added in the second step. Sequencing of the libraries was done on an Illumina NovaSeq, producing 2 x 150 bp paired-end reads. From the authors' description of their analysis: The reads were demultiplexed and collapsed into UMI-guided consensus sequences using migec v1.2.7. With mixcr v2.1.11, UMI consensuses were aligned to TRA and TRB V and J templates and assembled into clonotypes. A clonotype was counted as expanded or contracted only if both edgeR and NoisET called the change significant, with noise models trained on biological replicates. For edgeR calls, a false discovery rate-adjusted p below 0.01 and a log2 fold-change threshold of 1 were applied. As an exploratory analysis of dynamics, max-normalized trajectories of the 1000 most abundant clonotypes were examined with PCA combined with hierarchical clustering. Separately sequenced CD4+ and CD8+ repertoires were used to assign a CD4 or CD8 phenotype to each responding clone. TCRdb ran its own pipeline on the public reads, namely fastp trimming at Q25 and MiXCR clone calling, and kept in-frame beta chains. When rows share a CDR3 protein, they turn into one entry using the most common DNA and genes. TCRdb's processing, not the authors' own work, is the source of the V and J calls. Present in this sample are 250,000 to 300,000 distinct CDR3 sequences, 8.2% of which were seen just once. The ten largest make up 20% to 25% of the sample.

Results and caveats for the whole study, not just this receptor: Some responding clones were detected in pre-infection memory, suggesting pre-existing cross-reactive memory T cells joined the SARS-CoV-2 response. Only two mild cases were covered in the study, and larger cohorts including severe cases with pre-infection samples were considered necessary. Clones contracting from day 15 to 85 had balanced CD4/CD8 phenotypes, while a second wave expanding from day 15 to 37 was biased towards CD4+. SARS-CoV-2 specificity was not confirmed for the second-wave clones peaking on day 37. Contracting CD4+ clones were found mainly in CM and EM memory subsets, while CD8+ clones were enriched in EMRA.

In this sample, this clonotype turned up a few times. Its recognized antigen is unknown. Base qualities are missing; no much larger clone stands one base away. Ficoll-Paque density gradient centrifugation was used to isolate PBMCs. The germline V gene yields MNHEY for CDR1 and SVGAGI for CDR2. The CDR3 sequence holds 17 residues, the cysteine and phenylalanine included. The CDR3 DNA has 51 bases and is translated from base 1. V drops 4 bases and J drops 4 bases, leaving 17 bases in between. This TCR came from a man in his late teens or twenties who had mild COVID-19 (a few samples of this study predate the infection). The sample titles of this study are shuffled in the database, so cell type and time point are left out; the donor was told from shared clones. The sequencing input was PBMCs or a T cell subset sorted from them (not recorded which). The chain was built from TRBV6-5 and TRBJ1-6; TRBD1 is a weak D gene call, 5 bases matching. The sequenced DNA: TGTGCCAGCAGTTTCACTACCGACAGATCTTATAATTCACCCCTCCACTTT. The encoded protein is CASSFTTDRSYNSPLHF.